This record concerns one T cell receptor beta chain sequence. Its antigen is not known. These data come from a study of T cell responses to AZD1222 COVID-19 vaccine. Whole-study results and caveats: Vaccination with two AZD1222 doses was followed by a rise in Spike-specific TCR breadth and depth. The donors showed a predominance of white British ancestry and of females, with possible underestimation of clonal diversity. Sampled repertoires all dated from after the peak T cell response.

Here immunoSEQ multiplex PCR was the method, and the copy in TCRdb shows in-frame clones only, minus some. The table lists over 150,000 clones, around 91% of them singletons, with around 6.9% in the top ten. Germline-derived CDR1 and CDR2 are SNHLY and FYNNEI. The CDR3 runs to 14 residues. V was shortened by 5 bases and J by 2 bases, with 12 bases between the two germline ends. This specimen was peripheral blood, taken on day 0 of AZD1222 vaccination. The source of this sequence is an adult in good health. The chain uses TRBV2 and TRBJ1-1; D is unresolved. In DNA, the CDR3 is TGTGCCAGCAGTCGTGGCCAAATAAACACTGAAGCTTTCTTT. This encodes CASSRGQINTEAFF.